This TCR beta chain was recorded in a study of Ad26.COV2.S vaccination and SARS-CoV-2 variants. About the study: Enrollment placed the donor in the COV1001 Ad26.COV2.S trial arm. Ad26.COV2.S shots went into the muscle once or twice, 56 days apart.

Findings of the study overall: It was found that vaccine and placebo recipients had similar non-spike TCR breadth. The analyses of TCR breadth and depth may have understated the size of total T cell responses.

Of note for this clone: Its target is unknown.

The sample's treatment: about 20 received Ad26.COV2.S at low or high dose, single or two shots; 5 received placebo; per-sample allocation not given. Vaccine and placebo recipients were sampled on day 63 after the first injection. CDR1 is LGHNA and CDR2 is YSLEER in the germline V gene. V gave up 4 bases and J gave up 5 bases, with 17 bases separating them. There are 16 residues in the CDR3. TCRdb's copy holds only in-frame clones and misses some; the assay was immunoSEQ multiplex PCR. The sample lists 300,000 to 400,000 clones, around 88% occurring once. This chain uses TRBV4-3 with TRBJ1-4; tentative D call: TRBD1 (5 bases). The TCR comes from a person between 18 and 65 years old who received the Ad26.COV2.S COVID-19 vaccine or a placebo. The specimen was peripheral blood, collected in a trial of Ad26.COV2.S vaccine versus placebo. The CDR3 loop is CASSPAGRGSNEKLFF. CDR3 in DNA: TGCGCCAGCAGCCCGGCAGGGCGAGGGTCGAATGAAAAACTGTTTTTT.